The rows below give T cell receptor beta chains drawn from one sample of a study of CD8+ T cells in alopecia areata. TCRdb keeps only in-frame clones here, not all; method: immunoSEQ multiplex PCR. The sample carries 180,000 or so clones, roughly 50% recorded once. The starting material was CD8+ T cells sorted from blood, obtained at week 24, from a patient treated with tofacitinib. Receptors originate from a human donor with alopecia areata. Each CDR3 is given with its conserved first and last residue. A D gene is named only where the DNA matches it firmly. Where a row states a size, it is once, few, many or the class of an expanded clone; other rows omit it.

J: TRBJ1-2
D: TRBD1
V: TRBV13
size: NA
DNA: TGTGCCAGCAGCTTAGAAGGGGGCGGCTATGGCTACACCTTC
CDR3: CASSLEGGGYGYTF

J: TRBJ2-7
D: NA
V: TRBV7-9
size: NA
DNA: TGTGCCAGCAGCTTAGTACCCTACGAGCAGTACTTC
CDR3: CASSLVPYEQYF

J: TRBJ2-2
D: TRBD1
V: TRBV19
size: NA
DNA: TGTGCCAGTAGTGGACAGGGCCGCGGGGTGGACACCGGGGAGCTGTTTTTT
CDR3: CASSGQGRGVDTGELFF

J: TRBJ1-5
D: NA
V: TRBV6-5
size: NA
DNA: TGTGCCAGCAGTCCGGACACCCTCAATCAGCCCCAGCATTTT
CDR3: CASSPDTLNQPQHF

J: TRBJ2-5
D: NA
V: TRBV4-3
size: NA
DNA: TGCGCCAGCAGCCAAGATTACACTAGCCAAGAGACCCAGTACTTC
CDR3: CASSQDYTSQETQYF

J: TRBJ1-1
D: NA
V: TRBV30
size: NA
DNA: TGTGCCGGTAGGGACGGGGACACTGAAGCTTTCTTT
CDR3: CAGRDGDTEAFF

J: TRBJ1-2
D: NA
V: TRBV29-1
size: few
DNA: TGCAGCGTGGGGAGGGGGACGGTCGGGACTGGCTACACCTTC
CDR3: CSVGRGTVGTGYTF

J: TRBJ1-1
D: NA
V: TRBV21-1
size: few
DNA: TGTGCCAGCAGCAAGTTGAAGGGTTCGAGGAACACTGAAGCTTTCTTT
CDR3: CASSKLKGSRNTEAFF

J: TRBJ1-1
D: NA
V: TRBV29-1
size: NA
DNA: TGCAGCGTTATTCCGAACACTGAAGCTTTCTTT
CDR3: CSVIPNTEAFF

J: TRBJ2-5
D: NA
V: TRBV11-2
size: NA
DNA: TGTGCCAGCAGCCAAAGGGGGGAGACCCAGTACTTC
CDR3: CASSQRGETQYF

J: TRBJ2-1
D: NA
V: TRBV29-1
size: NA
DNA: TGCAGCGTTGAAGGTGGGAATGAGCAGTTCTTC
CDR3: CSVEGGNEQFF

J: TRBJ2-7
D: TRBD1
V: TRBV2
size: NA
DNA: TGTGCCAGCAACGGACAGGGTGAGCTCAAGCAGTACTTC
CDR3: CASNGQGELKQYF

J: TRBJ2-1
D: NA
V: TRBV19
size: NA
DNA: TGTGCCAGTAGTAATGAGGGCTGGAATGAGCAGTTCTTC
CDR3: CASSNEGWNEQFF

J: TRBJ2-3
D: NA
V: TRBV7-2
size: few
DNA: TGTGCCAGCAGCTTAGAAGGGAGCACAGATACGCAGTATTTT
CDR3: CASSLEGSTDTQYF

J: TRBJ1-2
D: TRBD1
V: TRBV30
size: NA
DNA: TGTGCCTGCCCCGGGACAGCTTACTATGGCTACACCTTC
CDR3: CACPGTAYYGYTF

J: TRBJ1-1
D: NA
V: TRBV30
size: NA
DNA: TGTGCCTGGAGTCCGACAGGATACACTGAAGCTTTCTTT
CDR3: CAWSPTGYTEAFF

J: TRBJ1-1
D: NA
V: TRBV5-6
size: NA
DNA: TGTGCCAGCAGCTGGAACGGGCAAATGAACACTGAAGCTTTCTTT
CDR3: CASSWNGQMNTEAFF

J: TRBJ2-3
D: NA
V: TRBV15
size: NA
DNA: TGTGCCACCAGCAGAGACCTCCCCCCCACAGATACGCAGTATTTT
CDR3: CATSRDLPPTDTQYF

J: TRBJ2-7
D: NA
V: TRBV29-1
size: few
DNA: TGCAGCGTTGAAGGTGGCACAGGGAGGGACTACGAGCAGTACTTC
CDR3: CSVEGGTGRDYEQYF

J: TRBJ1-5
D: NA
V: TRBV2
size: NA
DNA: TGTGCCAGCAGGGTGTCTGAGGGGGGAATCGATCAGCCCCAGCATTTT
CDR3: CASRVSEGGIDQPQHF

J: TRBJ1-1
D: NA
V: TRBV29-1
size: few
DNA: TGCAGCGTTGTAAAGGGAGGCACTGAAGCTTTCTTT
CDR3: CSVVKGGTEAFF

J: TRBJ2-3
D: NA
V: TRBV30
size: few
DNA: TGTGCCTGGAGTGTATCCCAGGATACGCAGTATTTT
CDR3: CAWSVSQDTQYF

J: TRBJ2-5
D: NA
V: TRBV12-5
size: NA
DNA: TGTGCTAGTGGTTTGGTACAGGGGGGGGCCAGCGAAGAGACCCAGTACTTC
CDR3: CASGLVQGGASEETQYF

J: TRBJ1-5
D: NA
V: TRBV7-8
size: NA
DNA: TGTGCCAGCAGCTCCCCGGCGGGGCATAGCAATCAGCCCCAGCATTTT
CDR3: CASSSPAGHSNQPQHF

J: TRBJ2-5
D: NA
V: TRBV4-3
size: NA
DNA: TGCGCCAGCAGCCCAAGCGGGCAGGACGAAGAGACCCAGTACTTC
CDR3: CASSPSGQDEETQYF

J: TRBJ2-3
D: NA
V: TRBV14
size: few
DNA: TGTGCCAGCAGCCAAAAATGGCAGGTACCTGCAGATACGCAGTATTTT
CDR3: CASSQKWQVPADTQYF

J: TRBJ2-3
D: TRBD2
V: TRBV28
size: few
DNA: TGTGCCAGCAGTCTAACCACGGGGGGGAGCAGCACAGATACGCAGTATTTT
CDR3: CASSLTTGGSSTDTQYF

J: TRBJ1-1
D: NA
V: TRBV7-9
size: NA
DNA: TGTGCCAGCAGCTCCGTCGACACTGAAGCTTTCTTT
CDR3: CASSSVDTEAFF

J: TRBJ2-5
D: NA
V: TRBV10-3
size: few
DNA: TGTGCCATCAGTGAGTCCAGGGACGAGACCCAGTACTTC
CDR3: CAISESRDETQYF

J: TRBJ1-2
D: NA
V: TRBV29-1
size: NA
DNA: TGCAGCGTTGAAGGTTACAGGGAAAACGAGCGTGGCTACACCTTC
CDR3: CSVEGYRENERGYTF

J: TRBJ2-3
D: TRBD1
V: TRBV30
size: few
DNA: TGTGCCTGGAGCGGGACAGGCACAGATACGCAGTATTTT
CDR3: CAWSGTGTDTQYF

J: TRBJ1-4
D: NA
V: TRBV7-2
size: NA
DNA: TGTGCCAGCAGCTTAGGTCCTATTACAACTAATGAAAAACTGTTTTTT
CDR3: CASSLGPITTNEKLFF

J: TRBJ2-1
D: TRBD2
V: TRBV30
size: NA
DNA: TGTGCCTGGTCGACTAGCGGGGGTGATGAGCAGTTCTTC
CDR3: CAWSTSGGDEQFF

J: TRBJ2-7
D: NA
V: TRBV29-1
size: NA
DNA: TGCAGCGTTGAAGACAGGCCCTACGAGCAGTACTTC
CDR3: CSVEDRPYEQYF

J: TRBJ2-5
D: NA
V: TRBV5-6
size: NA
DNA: TGTGCCAGCAGCGGGGGACCCCAAATCGGGGAGACCCAGTACTTC
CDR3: CASSGGPQIGETQYF

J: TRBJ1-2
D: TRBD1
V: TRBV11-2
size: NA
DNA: TGTGCCAGCAGCTCGGGACAGGGGTATGGCTACACCTTC
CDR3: CASSSGQGYGYTF

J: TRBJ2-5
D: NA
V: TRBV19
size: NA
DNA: TGTGCCAGCGCGGCGGATCAAGAGACCCAGTACTTC
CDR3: CASAADQETQYF

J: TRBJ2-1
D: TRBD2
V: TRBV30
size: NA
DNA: TGTGCCTGGAGAGGGACTACAGAGCAGTTCTTC
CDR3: CAWRGTTEQFF

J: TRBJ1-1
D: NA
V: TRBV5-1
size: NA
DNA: TGCGCCAGCAGCGTGGGAACAGGGCTGACTGAAGCTTTCTTT
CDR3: CASSVGTGLTEAFF

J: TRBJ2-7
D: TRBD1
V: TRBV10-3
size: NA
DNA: TGTGCCATCAGTTCGGCCGGGACAGGGGGGGACGAGCAGTACTTC
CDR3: CAISSAGTGGDEQYF

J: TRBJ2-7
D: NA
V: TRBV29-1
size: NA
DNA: TGCAGCGTTAGTGCAGGGTTTCGCAGCTCCTACGAGCAGTACTTC
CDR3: CSVSAGFRSSYEQYF

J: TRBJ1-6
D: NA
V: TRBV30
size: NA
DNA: TGTGCCTGGAACCTGGGGAATTCACCCCTCCACTTT
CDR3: CAWNLGNSPLHF

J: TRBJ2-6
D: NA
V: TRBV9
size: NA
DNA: TGTGCCAGCAGTGAGAGCTCTGGGGCCAACGTCCTGACTTTC
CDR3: CASSESSGANVLTF

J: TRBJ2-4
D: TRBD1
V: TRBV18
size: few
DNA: TGTGCCAGCTCCAGGGACAGCCTGGAAAACATTCAGTACTTC
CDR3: CASSRDSLENIQYF

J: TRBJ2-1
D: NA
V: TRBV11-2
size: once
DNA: TGTGCCAGCAGCTTTCGGCCGGGTTCCAATGAGCAGTTCTTC
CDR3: CASSFRPGSNEQFF

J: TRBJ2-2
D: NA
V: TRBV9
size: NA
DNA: TGTGCCAGCAGCGTAGAGTTGACCGGGGAGCTGTTTTTT
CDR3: CASSVELTGELFF

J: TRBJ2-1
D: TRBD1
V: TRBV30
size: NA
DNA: TGTGCCTGGTCCGGGACAGGGATAAATGAGCAGTTCTTC
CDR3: CAWSGTGINEQFF

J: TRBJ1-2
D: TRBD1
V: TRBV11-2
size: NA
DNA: TGTGCCAGCAGCCCCCGGACAGGTCCCTCGGGGGACTATGGCTACACCTTC
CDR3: CASSPRTGPSGDYGYTF

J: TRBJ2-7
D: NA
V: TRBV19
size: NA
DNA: TGTGCCAGTAGTATAGGAGGTGGTTACGAGCAGTACTTC
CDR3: CASSIGGGYEQYF

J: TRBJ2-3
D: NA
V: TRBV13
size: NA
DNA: TGTGCCAGCAGCGCCTCGGAGACCCAGCGTCCCACAGATACGCAGTATTTT
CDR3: CASSASETQRPTDTQYF

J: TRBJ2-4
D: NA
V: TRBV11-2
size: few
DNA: TGTGCCAGCAGCTCGACGGGGAACATTCAGTACTTC
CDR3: CASSSTGNIQYF

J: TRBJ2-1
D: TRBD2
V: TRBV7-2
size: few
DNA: TGTGCCAGCAGCTTAGCGACTAGCGGGTACAATGAGCAGTTCTTC
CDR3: CASSLATSGYNEQFF

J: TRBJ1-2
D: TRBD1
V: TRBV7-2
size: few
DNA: TGTGCCAGCAGCTTAGGAGGGGGCGATGGCTACACCTTC
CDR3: CASSLGGGDGYTF

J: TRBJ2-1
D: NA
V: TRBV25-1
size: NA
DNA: TGTGCCAGCAGTGAATTGCAGAATCAGTTCTTC
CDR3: CASSELQNQFF

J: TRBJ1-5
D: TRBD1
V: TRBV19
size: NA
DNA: TGTGCCAGTAGCGGGACAGTTCCCAATCAGCCCCAGCATTTT
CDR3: CASSGTVPNQPQHF

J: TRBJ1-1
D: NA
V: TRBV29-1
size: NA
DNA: TGCAGCGTTGTCGGTGTGAACACTGAAGCTTTCTTT
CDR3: CSVVGVNTEAFF

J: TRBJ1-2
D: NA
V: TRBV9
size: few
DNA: TGTGCCAGCAGCCGGGACGGGAACTATGGCTACACCTTC
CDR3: CASSRDGNYGYTF